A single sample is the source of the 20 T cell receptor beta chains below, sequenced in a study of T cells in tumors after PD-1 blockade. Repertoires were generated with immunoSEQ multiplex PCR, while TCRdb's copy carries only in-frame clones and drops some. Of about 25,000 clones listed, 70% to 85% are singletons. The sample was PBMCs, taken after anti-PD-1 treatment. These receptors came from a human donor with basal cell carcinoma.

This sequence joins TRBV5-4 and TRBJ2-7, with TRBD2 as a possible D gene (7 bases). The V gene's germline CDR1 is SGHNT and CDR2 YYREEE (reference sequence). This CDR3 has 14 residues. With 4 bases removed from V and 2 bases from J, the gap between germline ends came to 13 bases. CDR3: CASSPGEGAYEQYF. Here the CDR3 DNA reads TGTGCCAGCAGCCCGGGGGAGGGGGCCTACGAGCAGTACTTC.

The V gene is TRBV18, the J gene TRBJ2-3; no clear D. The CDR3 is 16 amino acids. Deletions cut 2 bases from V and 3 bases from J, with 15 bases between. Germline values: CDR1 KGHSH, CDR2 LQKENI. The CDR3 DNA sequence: TGTGCCAGCTCACCATACGAGGAATCGCGTACAGATACGCAGTATTTT. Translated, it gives CASSPYEESRTDTQYF. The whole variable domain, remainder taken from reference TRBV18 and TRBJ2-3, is NAGVMQNPRHLVRRRGQEARLRCSPMKGHSHVYWYRQLPEEGLKFMVYLQKENIIDESGMPKERFSAEFPKEGPSILRIQQVVRGDSAAYFCASSPYEESRTDTQYFGPGTRLTVL.

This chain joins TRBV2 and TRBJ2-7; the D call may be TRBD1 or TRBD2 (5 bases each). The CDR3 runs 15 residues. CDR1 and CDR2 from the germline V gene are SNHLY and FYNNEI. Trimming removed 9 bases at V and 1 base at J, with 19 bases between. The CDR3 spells CASNVGAAGSYEQYF. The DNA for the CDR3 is TGTGCCAGTAACGTCGGGGCCGCCGGTTCCTACGAGCAGTACTTC.

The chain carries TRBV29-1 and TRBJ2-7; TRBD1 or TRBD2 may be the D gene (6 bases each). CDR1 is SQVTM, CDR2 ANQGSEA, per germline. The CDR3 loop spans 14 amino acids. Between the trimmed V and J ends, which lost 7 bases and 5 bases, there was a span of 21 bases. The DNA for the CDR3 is TGCAGCGGGAGGGGTACAGGGTCTACCAACGAGCAGTACTTC. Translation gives CSGRGTGSTNEQYF.

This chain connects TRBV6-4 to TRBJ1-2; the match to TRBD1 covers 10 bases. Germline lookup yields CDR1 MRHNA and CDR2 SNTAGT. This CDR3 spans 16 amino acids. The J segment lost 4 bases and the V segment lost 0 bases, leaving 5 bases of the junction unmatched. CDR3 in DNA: TGTGCCAGCAGTGACTCGTCGACAGGGGGCGGCTATGGCTACACCTTC. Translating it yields CASSDSSTGGGYGYTF.

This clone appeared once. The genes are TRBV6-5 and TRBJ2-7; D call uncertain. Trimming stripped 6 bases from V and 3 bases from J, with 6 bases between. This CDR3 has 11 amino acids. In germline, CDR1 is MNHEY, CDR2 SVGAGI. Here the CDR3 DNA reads TGTGCCAGCAGCGATTTCTACGAGCAGTACTTC. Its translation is CASSDFYEQYF.

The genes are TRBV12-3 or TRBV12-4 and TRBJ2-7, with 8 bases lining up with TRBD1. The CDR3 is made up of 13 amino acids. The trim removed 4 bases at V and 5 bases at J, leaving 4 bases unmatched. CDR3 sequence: CASSSDRDDEQYF. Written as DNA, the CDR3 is TGTGCCAGCAGTTCGGACAGGGACGACGAGCAGTACTTC.

The CDR3 nucleotides are TGTGCCAGCAGTGACGTTGACAGACACTCCTACAATGAGCAGTTCTTC. Amino acids: CASSDVDRHSYNEQFF. V usage is TRBV6-4 and J usage is TRBJ2-1; D might be TRBD1 (5 bases). Germline CDR1 and CDR2: MRHNA and SNTAGT. This CDR3 comprises 16 residues. Between the trimmed V and J ends, which lost 2 bases and 0 bases, there was a span of 11 bases.

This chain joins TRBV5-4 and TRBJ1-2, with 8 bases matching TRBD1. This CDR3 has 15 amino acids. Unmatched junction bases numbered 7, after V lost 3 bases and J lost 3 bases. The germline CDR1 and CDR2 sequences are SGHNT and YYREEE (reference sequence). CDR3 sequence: CASSYDRGGHYGYTF. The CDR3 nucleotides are TGTGCCAGCAGCTACGACAGGGGTGGGCACTATGGCTACACCTTC.

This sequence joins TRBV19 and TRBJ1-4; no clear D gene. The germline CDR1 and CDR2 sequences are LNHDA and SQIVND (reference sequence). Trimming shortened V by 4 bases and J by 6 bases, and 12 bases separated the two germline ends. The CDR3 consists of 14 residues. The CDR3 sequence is CASSRPGSDEKLFF. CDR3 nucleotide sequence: TGTGCCAGTAGTAGGCCTGGGTCGGATGAAAAACTGTTTTTT. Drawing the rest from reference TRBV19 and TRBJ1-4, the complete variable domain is DGGITQSPKYLFRKEGQNVTLSCEQNLNHDAMYWYRQDPGQGLRLIYYSQIVNDFQKGDIAEGYSVSREKKESFPLTVTSAQKNPTAFYLCASSRPGSDEKLFFGSGTQLSVL.

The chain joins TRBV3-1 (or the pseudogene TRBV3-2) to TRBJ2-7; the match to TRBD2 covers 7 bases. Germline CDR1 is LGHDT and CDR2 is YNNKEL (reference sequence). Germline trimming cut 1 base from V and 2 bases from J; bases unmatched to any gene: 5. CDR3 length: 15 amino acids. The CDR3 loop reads CASSQVYGGAYEQYF. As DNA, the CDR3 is TGTGCCAGCAGCCAAGTCTATGGGGGGGCCTACGAGCAGTACTTC.

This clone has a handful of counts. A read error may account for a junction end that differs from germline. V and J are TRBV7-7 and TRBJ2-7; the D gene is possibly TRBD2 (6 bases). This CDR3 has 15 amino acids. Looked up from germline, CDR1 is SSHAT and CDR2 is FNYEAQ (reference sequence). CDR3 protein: CASSSGLIRTYEQYF. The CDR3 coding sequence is TGTGCTAGCAGCTCGGGACTTATCCGGACCTACGAGCAGTACTTC.

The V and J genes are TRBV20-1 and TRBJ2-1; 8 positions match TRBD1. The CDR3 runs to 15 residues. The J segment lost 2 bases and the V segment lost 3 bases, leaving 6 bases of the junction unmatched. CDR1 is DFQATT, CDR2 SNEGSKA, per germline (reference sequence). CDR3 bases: TGCAGTGCTAGTTACGGACAGGGACCCTACAATGAGCAGTTCTTC. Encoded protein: CSASYGQGPYNEQFF.

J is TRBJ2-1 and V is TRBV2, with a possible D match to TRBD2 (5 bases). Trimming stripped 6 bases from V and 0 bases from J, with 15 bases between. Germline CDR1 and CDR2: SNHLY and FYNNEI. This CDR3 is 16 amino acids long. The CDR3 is CASRLSGASSYNEQFF. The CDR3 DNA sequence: TGTGCCAGCAGACTCAGCGGAGCGAGCTCCTACAATGAGCAGTTCTTC.

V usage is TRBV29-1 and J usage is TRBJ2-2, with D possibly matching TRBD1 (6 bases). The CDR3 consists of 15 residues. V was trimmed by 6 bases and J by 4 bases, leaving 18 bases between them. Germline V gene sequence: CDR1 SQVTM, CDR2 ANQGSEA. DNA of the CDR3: TGCAGCGTAGATACAGGGTCTCGTGGCACCGGGGAGCTGTTTTTT. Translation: CSVDTGSRGTGELFF.

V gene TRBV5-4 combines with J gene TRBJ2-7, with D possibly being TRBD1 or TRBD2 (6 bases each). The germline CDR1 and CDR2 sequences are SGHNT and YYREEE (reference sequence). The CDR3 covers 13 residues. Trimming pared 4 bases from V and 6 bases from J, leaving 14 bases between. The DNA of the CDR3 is TGTGCCAGCAGCCCCTTGGAGGGGGTCGAGCAGTACTTC. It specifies CASSPLEGVEQYF.

The CDR3 region has the DNA TGTGCCAGCAGCTTGTCACAGGGTTCTGGCTACACCTTC. It translates to CASSLSQGSGYTF. The chain is built from TRBV7-8 and TRBJ1-2; tentatively, D is TRBD1 (6 bases). The CDR3 loop spans 13 amino acids. Germline V CDR1 and CDR2: SGHVS, FQNEAQ. Trimming cost V 3 bases and J 7 bases, with 12 bases left between them.

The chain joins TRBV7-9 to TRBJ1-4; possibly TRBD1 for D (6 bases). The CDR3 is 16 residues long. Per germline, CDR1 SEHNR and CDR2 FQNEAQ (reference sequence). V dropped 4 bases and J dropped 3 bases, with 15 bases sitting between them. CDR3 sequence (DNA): TGTGCCAGCAGCTCAGGACAGACTGCAGCTAATGAAAAACTGTTTTTT. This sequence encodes CASSSGQTAANEKLFF.

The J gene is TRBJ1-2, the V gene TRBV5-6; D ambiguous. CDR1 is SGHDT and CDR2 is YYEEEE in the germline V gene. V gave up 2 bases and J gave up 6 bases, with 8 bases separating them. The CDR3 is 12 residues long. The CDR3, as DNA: TGTGCCAGCAGCTTAATGGTGAATGGCTACACCTTC. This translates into CASSLMVNGYTF. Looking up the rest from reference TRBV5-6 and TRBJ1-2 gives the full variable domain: DAGVTQSPTHLIKTRGQQVTLRCSPKSGHDTVSWYQQALGQGPQFIFQYYEEEERQRGNFPDRFSGHQFPNYSSELNVNALLLGDSALYLCASSLMVNGYTFGSGTRLTVV.

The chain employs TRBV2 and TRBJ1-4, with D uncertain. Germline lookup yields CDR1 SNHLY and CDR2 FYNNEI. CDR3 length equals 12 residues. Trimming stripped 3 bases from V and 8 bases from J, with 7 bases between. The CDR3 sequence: CASSEAGEKLFF. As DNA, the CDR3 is TGTGCCAGCAGTGAGGCGGGGGAAAAACTGTTTTTT.